This entry is about one T cell receptor beta chain. What it recognizes is unknown. This sample is drawn from a study of cytomegalovirus exposure and HLA in healthy donors. The study, taken as a whole, reports: Later genetic work tied a missense DCLRE1C variant to beta-chain V and J trimming.

60 Vbeta and 13 Jbeta primers were used in PCR. Original analysis: In a later analysis, about 12 million of approximately 81 million unique beta chains occurred in at least two donors. TCRdb keeps only in-frame clones here, not all; method: immunoSEQ multiplex PCR. Clonal size and the V and J genes are those of that table, whereas D and trimming came from the DNA. The sample shows about 180,000 clones, over 70% of them seen only once. The donors were healthy bone marrow donors. With V trimmed by 0 bases and J by 1 base, 9 bases remained unmatched. Per the germline V gene, CDR1 is LNHDA and CDR2 is SQIVND (reference sequence). This CDR3 contains 19 residues.

This TCR was sampled from a man aged 18 to 35 in good health and CMV-seronegative. The V gene is TRBV19, the J gene TRBJ2-2, with 9 nucleotides matching TRBD2. Sequenced: PBMCs. The CDR3 nucleotides are TGTGCCAGTAGTATAGATCACGTGGCTAGCGGGAAGAACACCGGGGAGCTGTTTTTT. It encodes CASSIDHVASGKNTGELFF.